This T cell receptor (beta chain) was obtained from a study of blood T cells in healthy people across ages (dated by TCRdb to 2015 to 2017). In the study overall: In model experiments, template switching captured roughly one uniquely barcoded TCR beta cDNA molecule for every two T cells. For two donors (one aged 18 to 29 and one aged 80 or older), the study analyzed two additional independent replicas of 1 million unique cDNA reads from the same blood draw. To avoid experimental bias, donors of different ages were distributed randomly across sequencing lanes. Four age groups were formed from the donors: young (average roughly 15 years), middle-aged (approximately 40), aged (about 68) and long-lived (approximately 80). To track age-related changes in TCR beta repertoire diversity, the study relied on deep sequencing normalized with unique cDNA molecular identifiers.

Overall results and qualifications from the work: The long-lived group showed more naive CD4+ T cells, fewer expanded clones and increased TCR diversity than the aged group, suggesting age selection. Because donor CMV infection status was unknown, age-related changes in expanded clonotypes were potentially confounded. There was a strong correlation between observed TCR beta diversity and the percentage of naive T cells measured by flow cytometry. Estimates of total diversity from one million sequenced T cells were regarded as lower bounds and underestimates. As age increased, observed TCR beta diversity per million T cells dropped in a roughly linear way, and a significant reduction was already evident by age 40. Because profiling used bulk unsorted PBMCs, naive and antigen-experienced compartments could not be compared conclusively.

Systemically healthy Caucasian individuals from Russia, approximately 39 in total and aged roughly 6 to 100 years, were included as donors. Each donor gave ten milliliters of peripheral blood, collected into EDTA-treated Vacutainer tubes. PBMCs were isolated by Ficoll-Paque density-gradient centrifugation, with at least 7 million obtained per sample. Total RNA was extracted from PBMCs with Trizol reagent, with at least 6 micrograms obtained per sample. For every donor, an aliquot of PBMCs went through flow cytometry to measure the percentages of naive CD45RAhigh/CD27high T cells. The CDR3 goes from the cysteine to the phenylalanine over 17 residues. The sequence is cut down to CDR3 DNA, 51 bases in frame from base 1. V and J are truncated by 4 bases and 1 base respectively, leaving an intervening sequence of 15 bases. For CDR1 and CDR2, the germline V gene lists SGHDT and YYEEEE. As for this clonotype: Its antigen target is currently unknown. No qualities accompany the bases; no much larger clone lies one base away.

Library creation used 5' RACE. Sequencing took place on an Illumina HiSeq 2500. A second about 6 to 11 cycle PCR used a sample-barcoded 5' primer and a J-beta primer mix. Each TCR beta cDNA molecule received a unique molecular identifier from a template-switch 5' adaptor carrying 12 random nucleotides. Each sample yielded at least 2.5 million CDR3-containing paired-end reads. All of the RNA was converted into first-strand cDNA using the Mint cDNA synthesis kit, with a TRBC-specific oligonucleotide serving as the primer. Following uracil-DNA glycosylase treatment, all cDNA underwent a first 18-cycle PCR with the universal primers M1SS and BC2_uni_R. Per the original workflow: Each sample was normalized by randomly selecting 1 million high-quality reads, each carrying a distinct molecular identifier. Reads with shared molecular identifiers were discarded instead of being binned into consensus sequences. MiTCR, run with a Q25 quality threshold and the strictest error-elimination algorithm, handled CDR3 identification, clonotype clustering and error correction. A nonparametric unseen species model with Euler transformation was used to estimate a lower bound on total TCR beta diversity. Starting from the raw public reads, TCRdb applied fastp trimming at Q25, assembled clones with MiXCR and retained in-frame beta chains. Each entry merges the rows of one CDR3 protein and shows their most common DNA and genes. These V and J calls derive from TCRdb rather than the authors' analysis. The sample records 1.5 million to 2 million distinct CDR3 sequences, around 50% of which are singletons. The top ten clonotypes cover about 2.1% of the sample.

Sample: blood. This chain is built from TRBV5-6 and TRBJ1-6; no D gene is confidently identified. The receptor was derived from a woman between 35 and 50 years old in good health. The sequenced DNA is TGTGCCAGCAGCGTGGAATTCGCGGGGTCCTATAATTCACCCCTCCACTTT. This encodes CASSVEFAGSYNSPLHF. Here the CDR3 is joined to the reference TRBV5-6 and TRBJ1-6 genes, and the full variable domain is: DAGVTQSPTHLIKTRGQQVTLRCSPKSGHDTVSWYQQALGQGPQFIFQYYEEEERQRGNFPDRFSGHQFPNYSSELNVNALLLGDSALYLCASSVEFAGSYNSPLHFGNGTRLTVT.